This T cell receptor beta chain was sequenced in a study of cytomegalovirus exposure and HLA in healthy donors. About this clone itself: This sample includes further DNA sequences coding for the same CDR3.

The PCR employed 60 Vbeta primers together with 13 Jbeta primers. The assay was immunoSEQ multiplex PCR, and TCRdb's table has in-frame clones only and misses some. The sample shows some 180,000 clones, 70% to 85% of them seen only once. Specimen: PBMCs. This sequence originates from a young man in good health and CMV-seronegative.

The CDR3 region has the DNA TGTGCCAGCAGCTTGGGGACTAGCGGGGGCCAAGAGACCCAGTACTTC. Protein: CASSLGTSGGQETQYF. V is TRBV5-4 and J is TRBJ2-5, with 13 bases matching TRBD2. Germline V CDR1 and CDR2: SGHNT, YYREEE (reference sequence). This CDR3 spans 16 amino acids. Germline trimming cut 0 bases from V and 1 base from J; bases unmatched to any gene: 0.